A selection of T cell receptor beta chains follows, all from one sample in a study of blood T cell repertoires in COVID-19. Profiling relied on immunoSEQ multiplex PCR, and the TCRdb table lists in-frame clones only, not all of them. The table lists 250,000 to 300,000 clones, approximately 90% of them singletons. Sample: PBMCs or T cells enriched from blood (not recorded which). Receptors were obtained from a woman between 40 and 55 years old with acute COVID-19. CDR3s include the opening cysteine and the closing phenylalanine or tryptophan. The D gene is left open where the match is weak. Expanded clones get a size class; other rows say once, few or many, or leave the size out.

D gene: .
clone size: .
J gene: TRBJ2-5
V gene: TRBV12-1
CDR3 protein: CASTLGGRDQETQYF
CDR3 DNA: TGTGCCAGCACCCTCGGAGGGAGGGATCAAGAGACCCAGTACTTC

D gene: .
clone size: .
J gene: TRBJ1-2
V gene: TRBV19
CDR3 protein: CASTLPGRGYGYTF
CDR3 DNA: TGTGCCAGTACTCTCCCCGGGCGGGGCTATGGCTACACCTTC

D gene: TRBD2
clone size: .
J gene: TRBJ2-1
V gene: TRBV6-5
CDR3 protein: CASSYLIAGGPGEQFF
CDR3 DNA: TGTGCCAGCAGTTACCTAATAGCGGGAGGGCCCGGTGAGCAGTTCTTC

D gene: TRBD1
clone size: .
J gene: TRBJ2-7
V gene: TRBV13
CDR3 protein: CASSSRDSHYEQYF
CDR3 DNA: TGTGCCAGCAGCTCACGGGACAGCCACTACGAGCAGTACTTC

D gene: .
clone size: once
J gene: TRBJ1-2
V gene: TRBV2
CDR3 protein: CASSEGGAGGYIF
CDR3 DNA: TGTGCCAGCAGTGAAGGGGGCGCTGGTGGCTACATCTTC

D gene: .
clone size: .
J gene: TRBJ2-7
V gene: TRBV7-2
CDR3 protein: CASSLQSDMSSYEQYF
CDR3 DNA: TGTGCCAGCAGCCTGCAATCCGACATGAGCTCCTACGAGCAGTACTTC

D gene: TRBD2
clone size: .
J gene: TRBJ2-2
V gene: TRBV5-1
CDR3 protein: CASSLGLVAGELFF
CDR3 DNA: TGCGCCAGCAGCCTCGGACTAGTCGCCGGGGAGCTGTTTTTT

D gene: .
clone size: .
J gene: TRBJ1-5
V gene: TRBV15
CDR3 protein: CATSRDRVSQPQHF
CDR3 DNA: TGTGCCACCAGCAGAGACAGGGTAAGCCAGCCCCAGCATTTT

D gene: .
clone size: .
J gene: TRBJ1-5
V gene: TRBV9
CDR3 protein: CASSAGTTRGNQPQHF
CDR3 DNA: TGTGCCAGCAGCGCTGGGACAACTCGGGGCAATCAGCCCCAGCATTTT

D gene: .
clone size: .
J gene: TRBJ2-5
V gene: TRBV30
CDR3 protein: CAWSDHGAPQETQYF
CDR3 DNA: TGTGCCTGGAGTGATCATGGAGCGCCTCAAGAGACCCAGTACTTC

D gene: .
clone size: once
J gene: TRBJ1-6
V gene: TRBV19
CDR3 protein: CASSRGGNNSPLHF
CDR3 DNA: TGTGCCAGTAGTAGAGGCGGCAATAATTCACCCCTCCACTTT

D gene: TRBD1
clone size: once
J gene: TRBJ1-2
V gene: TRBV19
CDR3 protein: CASSIPGTGRKGYTF
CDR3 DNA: TGTGCCAGTAGTATCCCCGGGACAGGGCGGAAAGGCTACACCTTC

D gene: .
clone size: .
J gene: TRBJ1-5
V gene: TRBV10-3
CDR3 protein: CAISAGNSNQPQHF
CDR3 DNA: TGTGCCATCAGCGCCGGGAATAGCAATCAGCCCCAGCATTTT

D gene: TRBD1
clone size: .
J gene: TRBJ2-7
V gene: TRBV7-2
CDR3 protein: CASSIHNRGTEQYF
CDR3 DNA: TGTGCCAGCAGCATCCACAACAGGGGAACTGAGCAGTACTTC

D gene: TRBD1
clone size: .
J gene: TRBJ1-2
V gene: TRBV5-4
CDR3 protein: CASSIRDRGNAF
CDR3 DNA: TGTGCCAGCAGCATACGGGACAGGGGTAACGCCTTC

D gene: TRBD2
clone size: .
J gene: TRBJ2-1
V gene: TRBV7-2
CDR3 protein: CASSLGPSGGANEQFF
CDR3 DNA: TGTGCCAGCAGCTTAGGGCCTAGCGGGGGGGCCAATGAGCAGTTCTTC

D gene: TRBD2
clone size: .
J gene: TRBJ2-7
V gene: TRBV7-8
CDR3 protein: CASSWPGLEAYEQYF
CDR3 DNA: TGTGCCAGCAGCTGGCCGGGACTAGAGGCCTACGAGCAGTACTTC

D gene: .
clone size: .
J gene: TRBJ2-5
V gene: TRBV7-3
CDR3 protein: CASSGGAGETQYF
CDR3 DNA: TGTGCCAGCAGCGGGGGGGCCGGCGAGACCCAGTACTTC

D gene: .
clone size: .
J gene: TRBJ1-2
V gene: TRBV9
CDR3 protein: CASTGRGYGYTF
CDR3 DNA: TGTGCCAGCACCGGCAGGGGCTATGGCTACACCTTC

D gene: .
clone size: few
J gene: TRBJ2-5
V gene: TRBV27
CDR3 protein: CASSNLRETQYF
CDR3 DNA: TGTGCCAGCAGTAACCTCAGGGAGACCCAGTACTTC

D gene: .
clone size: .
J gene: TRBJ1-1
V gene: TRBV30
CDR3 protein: CAWSVLAVEAFF
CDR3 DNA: TGTGCCTGGAGTGTCTTAGCCGTTGAAGCTTTCTTT

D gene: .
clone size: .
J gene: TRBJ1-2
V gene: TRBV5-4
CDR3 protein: CASSRTGTYYGYTF
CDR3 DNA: TGTGCCAGCAGCCGCACAGGGACATACTATGGCTACACCTTC

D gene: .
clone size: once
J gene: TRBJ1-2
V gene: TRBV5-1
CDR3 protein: CASSKSPGNYGYTF
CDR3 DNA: TGCGCCAGCTCCAAAAGTCCAGGGAACTATGGCTACACCTTC

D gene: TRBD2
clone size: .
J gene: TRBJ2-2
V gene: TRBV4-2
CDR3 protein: CASSQEGAGGGWIGELFF
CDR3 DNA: TGTGCCAGCAGCCAAGAAGGGGCGGGCGGGGGATGGATCGGGGAGCTGTTTTTT

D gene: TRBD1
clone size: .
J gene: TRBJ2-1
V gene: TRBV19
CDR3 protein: CASSAGQGFNEQFF
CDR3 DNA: TGTGCCAGTAGTGCTGGACAGGGGTTCAATGAGCAGTTCTTC

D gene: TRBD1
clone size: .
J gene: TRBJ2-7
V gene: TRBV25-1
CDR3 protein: CASSARQGLGDEQYF
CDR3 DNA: TGTGCCAGCAGTGCAAGACAGGGGTTAGGTGACGAGCAGTACTTC

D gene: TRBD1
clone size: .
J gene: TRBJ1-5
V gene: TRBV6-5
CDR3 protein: CASSYGTGVSDQPQHF
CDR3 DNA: TGTGCCAGCAGTTACGGGACAGGGGTGAGCGATCAGCCCCAGCATTTT

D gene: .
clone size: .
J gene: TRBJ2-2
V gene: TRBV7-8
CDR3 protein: CASTQRVRTGITGELFF
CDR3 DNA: TGTGCCAGCACCCAAAGGGTGAGAACAGGGATCACCGGGGAGCTGTTTTTT

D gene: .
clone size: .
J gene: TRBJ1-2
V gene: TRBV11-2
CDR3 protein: CASSLEGGNYGYTF
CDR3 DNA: TGTGCCAGCAGCTTAGAGGGAGGTAACTATGGCTACACCTTC

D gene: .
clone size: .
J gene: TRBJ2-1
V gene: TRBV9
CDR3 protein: CASNEQDSSYNEQFF
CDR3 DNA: TGTGCCAGCAATGAACAGGACAGCTCCTACAATGAGCAGTTCTTC

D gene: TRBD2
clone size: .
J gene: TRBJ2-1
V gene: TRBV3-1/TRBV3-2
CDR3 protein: CASSQGTSEGNEQFF
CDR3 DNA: TGTGCCAGCAGCCAGGGGACTAGCGAGGGCAATGAGCAGTTCTTC

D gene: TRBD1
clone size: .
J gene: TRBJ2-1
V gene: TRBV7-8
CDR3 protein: CASSLGQGGVSDEQFF
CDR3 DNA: TGTGCCAGCAGCTTAGGACAGGGGGGGGTTAGTGATGAGCAGTTCTTC

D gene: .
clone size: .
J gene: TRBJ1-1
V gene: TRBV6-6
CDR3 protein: CASSYTGSVRAFF
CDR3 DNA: TGTGCCAGCAGTTATACGGGTTCCGTTAGAGCTTTCTTT

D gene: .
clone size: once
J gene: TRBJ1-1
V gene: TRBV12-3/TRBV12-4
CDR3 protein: CASSRLSTEAFF
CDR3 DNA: TGTGCCAGCAGCCGATTGAGCACTGAAGCTTTCTTT

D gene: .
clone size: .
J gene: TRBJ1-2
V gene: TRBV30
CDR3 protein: CAWAPWGVPYGYTF
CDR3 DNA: TGTGCCTGGGCACCCTGGGGGGTTCCATATGGCTACACCTTC

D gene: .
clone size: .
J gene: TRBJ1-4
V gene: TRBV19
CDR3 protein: CASSILLTNEKLFF
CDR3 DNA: TGTGCCAGTAGTATCCTGTTAACTAATGAAAAACTGTTTTTT